A single sample gave rise to the 3 T cell receptor beta chains below, sequenced in a study of blood T cells in healthy people across ages. With a J-beta primer mix and a sample-barcoded 5' primer, a second PCR ran about 7 to 12 cycles. In TCRdb, the 5' RACE reads were re-called with MiXCR into one record per CDR3 protein. Found here are more than 600,000 distinct CDR3 sequences, about 25% of them singletons; the top ten hold more than 8%. These same data were also listed under a study on T cells of mothers and their children.

The sample taken for sequencing was blood. The receptors come from a boy younger than 18 in good health.

This clonotype has more than one count but fewer than ten. The chain combines TRBV29-1 with TRBJ1-2; TRBD1 might be the D (6 bases). Trimming stripped 1 base from V and 3 bases from J, with 9 bases between. Germline CDR1 SQVTM, CDR2 ANQGSEA. There are 13 residues in the CDR3. The CDR3 is CSVEGGQDYGYTF. CDR3 coding DNA: TGCAGCGTTGAAGGGGGGCAGGACTATGGCTACACCTTC.

The chain employs TRBV6-6 and TRBJ2-1; TRBD1 agrees at 9 bases. Trimming at V came to 1 base and at J to 8 bases, leaving 6 bases not matched to a gene. Germline V gene lookup returns CDR1 MNHNY and CDR2 SVGAGI (reference sequence). CDR3 length: 15 residues. CDR3 nucleotide sequence: TGTGCCAGCAGTTACTGGTCGGGACAGGGCGATGAGCAGTTCTTC. It encodes CASSYWSGQGDEQFF.

This clonotype was seen only a few times. This rearrangement joins TRBV5-1 to TRBJ2-1; D is unclear. This CDR3 region has 14 residues. The germline V gene has CDR1 SGHRS and CDR2 YFSETQ. V lost 5 bases and J lost 4, with 13 bases in between. Here the CDR3 DNA reads TGCGCCAGCAGGATATCTACAGAGTACAATGAGCAGTTCTTC. This translates into CASRISTEYNEQFF.